The rows below give T cell receptor beta chains drawn from one sample of a study of T-cell memory formation after mild COVID-19. Each CDR3 protein gets one entry after TCRdb re-called the 5' RACE reads with MiXCR. The sample includes roughly 190,000 distinct CDR3 sequences, around 16% of them seen just once. Specimen: PBMCs or a T cell subset sorted from them (not recorded which). These receptors were taken from an adult woman who had mild COVID-19 (a few samples of this study predate the infection). Cell type and time point are not known. CDR3s include the opening cysteine and the closing phenylalanine or tryptophan. The D gene is left open where the match is weak. Rows give clone size only sometimes, using once, few, many, or a class for an expanded clone.

v_gene	abundance	d_gene	j_gene	CDR3nt	CDR3aa
TRBV24-1	many	TRBD2	TRBJ2-3	TGTGCCACCAGTGACCCTAGCGGGGGTAACACAGATACGCAGTATTTT	CATSDPSGGNTDTQYF
TRBV12-3/TRBV12-4	NA	NA	TRBJ2-3	TGTGCCAGCAGTTTAATCGTTAAGGTTTGGGATACGCAGTATTTT	CASSLIVKVWDTQYF
TRBV24-1	NA	TRBD1	TRBJ1-2	TGTGCCACCAGTGATCCCGGGACAGGGTCCCTTGGCTACACCTTC	CATSDPGTGSLGYTF
TRBV27	many	NA	TRBJ2-3	TGTGCCAGCAGTTTACAGGGGCGCCCACCAGATACGCAGTATTTT	CASSLQGRPPDTQYF
TRBV30	few	NA	TRBJ1-2	TGTGCCTGGAGTTACGCGGGGTATTGGGACTATGGCTACACCTTC	CAWSYAGYWDYGYTF
TRBV20-1	NA	NA	TRBJ1-2	TGCAGTGCCAAGGACAACCTCTATGGCTACACCTTC	CSAKDNLYGYTF
TRBV6-5	NA	NA	TRBJ1-1	TGTGCCAGCAGCCGTTCTTATGACCCCATGAACACTGAAGCTTTCTTT	CASSRSYDPMNTEAFF
TRBV2	few	NA	TRBJ1-5	TGTGCCAGCAGTTACTCAAGAGGCGTCCAGCCCCAGCATTTT	CASSYSRGVQPQHF
TRBV20-1	few	TRBD1	TRBJ2-7	TGCAGTGCTAGCCGGCAGGGGGCGGCCTACGAGCAGTACTTC	CSASRQGAAYEQYF
TRBV30	few	TRBD1	TRBJ2-7	TGTGCCTGGAGGGGCCGGACAGGGAGTGCCTTCGTATACGAGCAGTACTTC	CAWRGRTGSAFVYEQYF
TRBV7-2	few	TRBD1	TRBJ2-1	TGTGCCAGCAGCTCACTCCCCCAACAGGGGAGAGGCTACAATGAGCAGTTCTTC	CASSSLPQQGRGYNEQFF
TRBV11-3	few	NA	TRBJ2-1	TGTGCCAGCAGCCGTAACAGGGGAGGGGTCCATGAGCAGTTCTTC	CASSRNRGGVHEQFF
TRBV29-1	NA	NA	TRBJ1-1	TGCAGCGTTGAAAGCAGGAACACTGAAGCTTTCTTT	CSVESRNTEAFF
TRBV7-8	NA	TRBD1	TRBJ2-1	TGTGCCAGCAGCTTAAGAGGGGGCCAGGGGGAGATCGGCCGCCACAATGAGCAGTTCTTC	CASSLRGGQGEIGRHNEQFF
TRBV9	once	NA	TRBJ2-3	TGTGCCAGCAGCGTGAGACCCATCCCCACAGATACGCAGTATTTT	CASSVRPIPTDTQYF
TRBV5-6	NA	TRBD1	TRBJ2-1	TGTGCCAGCATCCAGACAGGGCGGTACAATGAGCAGTTCTTC	CASIQTGRYNEQFF
TRBV6-2/TRBV6-3	few	TRBD1	TRBJ2-3	TGTGCCAGCAGCCACCGACAGGGGCAGGCAGATACGCAGTATTTT	CASSHRQGQADTQYF
TRBV11-2	NA	TRBD2	TRBJ2-3	TGTGCCAGCAGCTTACGACTAGCGGGAAGCTTGAACACAGATACGCAGTATTTT	CASSLRLAGSLNTDTQYF
TRBV5-1	many	NA	TRBJ1-5	TGCGCCAGCAGCTTGGGACCAAATCAGCCCCAGCATTTT	CASSLGPNQPQHF
TRBV3-1	few	NA	TRBJ2-7	TGTGCCAGCAGCACCTATAATTCCTACGAGCAGTACTTC	CASSTYNSYEQYF
TRBV5-4	NA	NA	TRBJ2-7	TGTGCCAGCAGTTCGGCGGGATCCTACGAGCAGTACTTC	CASSSAGSYEQYF
TRBV12-3/TRBV12-4	many	TRBD2	TRBJ2-3	TGTGCCAGCAGGTTATCCGGGACTAGCGGGGGGCAGGGCAGGGGTACGCAGTATTTT	CASRLSGTSGGQGRGTQYF
TRBV15	NA	NA	TRBJ2-5	TGTGCCACCAGCAGAGGCCTTCAAGAGACCCAGTACTTC	CATSRGLQETQYF
TRBV19	few	TRBD1	TRBJ1-1	TGTGCCAGTAGTATAGATGGGACAGCGAACACTGAAGCTTTCTTT	CASSIDGTANTEAFF